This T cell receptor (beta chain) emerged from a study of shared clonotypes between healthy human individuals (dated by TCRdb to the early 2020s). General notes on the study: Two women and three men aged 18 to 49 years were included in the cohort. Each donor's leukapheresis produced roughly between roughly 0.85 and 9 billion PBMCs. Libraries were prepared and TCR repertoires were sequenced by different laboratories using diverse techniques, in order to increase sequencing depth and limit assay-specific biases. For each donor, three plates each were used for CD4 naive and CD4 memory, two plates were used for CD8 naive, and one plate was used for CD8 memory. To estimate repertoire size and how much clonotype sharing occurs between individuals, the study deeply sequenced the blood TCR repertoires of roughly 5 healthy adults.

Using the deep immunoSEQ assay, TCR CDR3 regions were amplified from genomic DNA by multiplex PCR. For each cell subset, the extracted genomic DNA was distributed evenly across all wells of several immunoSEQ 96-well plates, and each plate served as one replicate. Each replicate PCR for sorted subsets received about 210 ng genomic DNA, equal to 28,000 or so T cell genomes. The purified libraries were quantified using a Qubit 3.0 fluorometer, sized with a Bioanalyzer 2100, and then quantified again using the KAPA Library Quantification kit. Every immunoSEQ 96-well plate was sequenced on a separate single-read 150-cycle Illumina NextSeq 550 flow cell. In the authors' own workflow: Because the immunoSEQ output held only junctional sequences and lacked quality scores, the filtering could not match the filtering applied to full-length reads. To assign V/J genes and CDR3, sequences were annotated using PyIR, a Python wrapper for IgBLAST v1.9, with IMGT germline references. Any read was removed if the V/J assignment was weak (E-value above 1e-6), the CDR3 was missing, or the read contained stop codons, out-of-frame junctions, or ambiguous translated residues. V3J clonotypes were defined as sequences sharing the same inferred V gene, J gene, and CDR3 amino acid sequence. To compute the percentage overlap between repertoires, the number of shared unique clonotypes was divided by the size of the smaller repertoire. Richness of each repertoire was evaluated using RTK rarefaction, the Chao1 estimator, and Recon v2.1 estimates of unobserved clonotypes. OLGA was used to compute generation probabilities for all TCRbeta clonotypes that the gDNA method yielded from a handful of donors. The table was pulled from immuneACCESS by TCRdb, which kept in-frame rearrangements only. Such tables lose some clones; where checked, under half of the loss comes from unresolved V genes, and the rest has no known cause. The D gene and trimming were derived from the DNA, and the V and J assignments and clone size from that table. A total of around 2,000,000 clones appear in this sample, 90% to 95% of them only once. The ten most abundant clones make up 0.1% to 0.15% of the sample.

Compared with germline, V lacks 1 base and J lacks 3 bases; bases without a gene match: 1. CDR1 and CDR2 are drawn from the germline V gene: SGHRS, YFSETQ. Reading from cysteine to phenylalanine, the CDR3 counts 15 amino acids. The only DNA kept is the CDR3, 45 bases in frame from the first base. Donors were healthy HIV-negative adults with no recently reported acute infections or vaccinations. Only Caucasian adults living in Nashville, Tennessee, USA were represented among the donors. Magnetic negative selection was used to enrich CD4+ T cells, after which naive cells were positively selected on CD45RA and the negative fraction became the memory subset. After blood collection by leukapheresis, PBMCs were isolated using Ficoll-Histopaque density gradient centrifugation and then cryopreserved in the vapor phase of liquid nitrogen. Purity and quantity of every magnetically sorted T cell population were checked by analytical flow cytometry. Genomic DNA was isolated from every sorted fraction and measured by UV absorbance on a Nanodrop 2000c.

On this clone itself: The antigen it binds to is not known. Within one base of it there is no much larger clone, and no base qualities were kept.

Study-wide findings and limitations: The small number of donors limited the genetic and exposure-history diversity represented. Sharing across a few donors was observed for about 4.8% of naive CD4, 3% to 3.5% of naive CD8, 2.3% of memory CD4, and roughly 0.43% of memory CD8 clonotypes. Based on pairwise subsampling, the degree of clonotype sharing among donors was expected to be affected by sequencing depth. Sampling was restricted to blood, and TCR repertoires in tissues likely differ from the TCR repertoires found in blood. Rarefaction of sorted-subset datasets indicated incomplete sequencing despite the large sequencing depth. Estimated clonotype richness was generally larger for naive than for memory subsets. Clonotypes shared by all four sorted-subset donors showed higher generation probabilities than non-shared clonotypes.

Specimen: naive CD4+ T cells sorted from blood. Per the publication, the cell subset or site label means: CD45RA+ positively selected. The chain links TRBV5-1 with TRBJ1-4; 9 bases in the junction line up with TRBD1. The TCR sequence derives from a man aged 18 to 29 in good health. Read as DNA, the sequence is TGCGCCAGCAGCTTGTGGACAGGGGCTAATGAAAAACTGTTTTTT. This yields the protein CASSLWTGANEKLFF.